What follows are 11 T cell receptor beta chains derived from one specimen sequenced in a study of blood T cell repertoires in COVID-19. Only in-frame clones appear in the TCRdb table, and some are missing; sequencing was by immunoSEQ multiplex PCR. The data show around 480,000 clones, 88% seen once. What was sequenced was peripheral blood. All receptors derive from a woman between 45 and 65 years old with COVID-19, enrolled during active disease.

This chain uses TRBV5-4 with TRBJ1-1, with 8 bases fitting TRBD1. Germline V gene sequence: CDR1 SGHNT, CDR2 YYREEE (reference sequence). V shed 0 bases, J shed 0 bases, and the junction held 10 bases outside the gene matches. This CDR3 region has 18 residues. The CDR3: CASSLAVGQGLMNTEAFF. The CDR3 nucleotides read TGTGCCAGCAGCTTGGCCGTAGGACAGGGCCTCATGAACACTGAAGCTTTCTTT. The full variable domain, its missing parts supplied by reference TRBV5-4 and TRBJ1-1, is ETGVTQSPTHLIKTRGQQVTLRCSSQSGHNTVSWYQQALGQGPQFIFQYYREEENGRGNFPPRFSGLQFPNYSSELNVNALELDDSALYLCASSLAVGQGLMNTEAFFGQGTRLTVV.

The chain combines TRBV11-1 with TRBJ1-2; the match to TRBD1 covers 11 bases. CDR3 length: 15 amino acids. Germline CDR1 SGHAT, CDR2 FQDESV (reference sequence). V gave up 5 bases and J gave up 4 bases; unmatched junction bases: 6. The CDR3 sequence is CASSVAGTGGYGYTF. The CDR3 DNA is TGTGCCAGCAGCGTCGCCGGGACAGGGGGCTATGGCTACACCTTC.

The gene calls are TRBV7-8 and TRBJ1-2; 9 bases fit TRBD1. The germline V gene encodes CDR1 SGHVS and CDR2 FQNEAQ. Germline trimming cut 3 bases from V and 3 bases from J; bases unmatched to any gene: 8. This CDR3 has 16 residues. Written as DNA, the CDR3 is TGTGCCAGCAGCTTGGACAGGGGCCAAGGGGACTATGGCTACACCTTC. As protein: CASSLDRGQGDYGYTF.

The chain uses TRBV19 and TRBJ2-1, with D perhaps TRBD1 (7 bases). CDR1 is LNHDA and CDR2 is SQIVND in the germline V gene (reference sequence). V was shortened by 1 base and J by 2 bases, with 15 bases between the two germline ends. CDR3 length equals 17 residues. CDR3 coding DNA: TGTGCCAGTAGTATAGGCGAGCCAGGGGGGACCTACAATGAGCAGTTCTTC. It is translated as CASSIGEPGGTYNEQFF.

The genes are TRBV10-2 and TRBJ1-5, with D perhaps matching TRBD1 (6 bases). V lost 0 bases to trimming and J lost 5 bases, with 20 bases between them. The CDR3 totals 18 residues. CDR1 WSHSY and CDR2 SAAADI come from the germline V gene. The CDR3 loop reads CASSESGSGHFPYQPQHF. The CDR3 DNA sequence: TGCGCCAGCAGTGAGTCGGGGTCGGGACATTTCCCATATCAGCCCCAGCATTTT.

The V and J genes are TRBV19 and TRBJ1-6; a possible D gene is TRBD1 (6 bases). V was pared by 5 bases and J by 7 bases, with 12 bases between. CDR1 and CDR2 from the germline V gene are LNHDA and SQIVND (reference sequence). This CDR3 has 14 amino acids. CDR3 amino acids: CASSATGRNSPLHF. Written as DNA, the CDR3 is TGTGCCAGTAGTGCAACAGGGCGGAATTCACCCCTCCACTTT.

The chain uses TRBV5-6 and TRBJ1-1, with D unresolved. This CDR3 spans 15 amino acids. V was pared by 0 bases and J by 0 bases, with 9 bases between. Looked up from germline, CDR1 is SGHDT and CDR2 is YYEEEE. Here the CDR3 reads CASSLAGRLNTEAFF. The CDR3 DNA reads TGTGCCAGCAGCTTGGCAGGCAGATTGAACACTGAAGCTTTCTTT.

The CDR3 DNA sequence: TGTGCCAGTAGTCCCCGACAGACCAGCCTTGAAGCTTTCTTT. It specifies CASSPRQTSLEAFF. The chain uses TRBV19 and TRBJ1-1, with D maybe TRBD1 (5 bases). The V gene's germline CDR1 is LNHDA and CDR2 SQIVND (reference sequence). CDR3 length equals 14 residues. V lost 5 bases and J lost 7, with 17 bases in between.

The chain recombines TRBV11-2 with TRBJ2-7, with TRBD1 as a possible D gene (6 bases). The germline V and J ends were trimmed by 7 bases and 0 bases, with 10 bases remaining between them. The germline V gene encodes CDR1 SGHAT and CDR2 FQNNGV. The CDR3 is 13 residues long. CDR3 loop: CASKRGSSYEQYF. DNA for the CDR3: TGTGCCAGCAAGAGGGGGTCCTCCTACGAGCAGTACTTC.

This chain connects TRBV7-2 to TRBJ1-1; no reliable D call. The germline CDR1 and CDR2 sequences are SGHTA and FQGNSA. CDR3 length: 14 residues. The V and J ends lost 1 base and 0 bases respectively, with 6 bases between them. The DNA for the CDR3 is TGTGCCAGCAGCTTAGTTGGGCTGAACACTGAAGCTTTCTTT. Translating gives CASSLVGLNTEAFF.

On this clone: The junction differs from germline at one of its ends, possibly a read error. The genes are TRBV2 and TRBJ2-7; 10 nucleotides match TRBD1. The CDR3 sequence is 16 residues long. Germline CDR1 reads SNHLY; CDR2 reads FYNNEI. CDR3 in amino acids: CASIESPGQGSYEQYF. CDR3 sequence (DNA): TGTGCCAGCATTGAATCCCCGGGACAGGGGTCCTACGAGCAGTACTTC.